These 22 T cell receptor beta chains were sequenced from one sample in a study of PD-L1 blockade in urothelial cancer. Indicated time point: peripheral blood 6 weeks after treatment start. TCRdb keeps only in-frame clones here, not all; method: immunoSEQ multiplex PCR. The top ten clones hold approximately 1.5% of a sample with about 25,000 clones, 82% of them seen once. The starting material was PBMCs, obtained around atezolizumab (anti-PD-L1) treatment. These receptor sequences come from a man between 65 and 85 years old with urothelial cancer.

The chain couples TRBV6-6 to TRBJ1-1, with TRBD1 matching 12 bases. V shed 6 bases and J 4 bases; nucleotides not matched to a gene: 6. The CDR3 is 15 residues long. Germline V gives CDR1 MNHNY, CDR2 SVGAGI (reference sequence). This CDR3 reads CASRGTGGEGTEAFF. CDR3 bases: TGTGCCAGCAGGGGGACAGGGGGCGAGGGCACTGAAGCTTTCTTT.

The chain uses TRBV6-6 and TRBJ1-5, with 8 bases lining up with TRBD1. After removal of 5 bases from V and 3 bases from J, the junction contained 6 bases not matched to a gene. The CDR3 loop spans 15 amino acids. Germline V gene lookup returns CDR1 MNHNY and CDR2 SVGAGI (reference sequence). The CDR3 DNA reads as TGTGCCAGCAGTAAGACAGGGGCAGCCAATCAGCCCCAGCATTTT. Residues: CASSKTGAANQPQHF.

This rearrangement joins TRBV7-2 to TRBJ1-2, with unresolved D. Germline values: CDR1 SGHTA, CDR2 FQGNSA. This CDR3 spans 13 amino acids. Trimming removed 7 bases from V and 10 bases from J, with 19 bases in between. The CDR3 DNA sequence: TGTGCCAGCACCCCCCAGTCTAGTGAATACTACACCTTC. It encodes CASTPQSSEYYTF.

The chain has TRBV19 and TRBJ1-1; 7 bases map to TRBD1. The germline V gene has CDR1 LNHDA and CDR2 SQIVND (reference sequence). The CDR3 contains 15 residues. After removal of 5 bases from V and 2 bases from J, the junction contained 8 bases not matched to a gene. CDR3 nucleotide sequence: TGTGCCAGTAGTCCACCACAGGGGACTAACACTGAAGCTTTCTTT. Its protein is CASSPPQGTNTEAFF.

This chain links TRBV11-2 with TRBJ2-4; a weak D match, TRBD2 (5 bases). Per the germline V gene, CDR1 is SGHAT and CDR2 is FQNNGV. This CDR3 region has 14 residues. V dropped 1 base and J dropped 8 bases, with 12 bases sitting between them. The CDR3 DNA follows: TGTGCCAGCAGCTTAGCATTACGGGAAGACATTCAGTACTTC. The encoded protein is CASSLALREDIQYF.

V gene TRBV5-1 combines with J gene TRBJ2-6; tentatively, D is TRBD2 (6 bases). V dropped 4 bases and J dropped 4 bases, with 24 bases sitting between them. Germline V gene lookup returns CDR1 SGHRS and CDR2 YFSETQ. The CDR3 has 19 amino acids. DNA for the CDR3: TGCGCCAGCAGCGGATCCCCCCTGACGGGAGCTTCGGGGGCCAACGTCCTGACTTTC. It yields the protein CASSGSPLTGASGANVLTF.

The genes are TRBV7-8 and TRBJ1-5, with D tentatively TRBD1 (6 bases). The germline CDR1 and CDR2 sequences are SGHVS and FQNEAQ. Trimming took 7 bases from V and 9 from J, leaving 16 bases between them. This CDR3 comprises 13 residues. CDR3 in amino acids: CASTYGGGMPQHF. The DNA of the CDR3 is TGTGCCAGCACTTACGGGGGGGGCATGCCCCAGCATTTT.

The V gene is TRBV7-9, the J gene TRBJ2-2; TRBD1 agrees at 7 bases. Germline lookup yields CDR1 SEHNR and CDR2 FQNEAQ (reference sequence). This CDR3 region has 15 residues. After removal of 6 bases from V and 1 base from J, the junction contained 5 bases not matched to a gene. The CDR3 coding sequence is TGTGCCAGCAGTCCCGGGACAGTGAACACCGGGGAGCTGTTTTTT. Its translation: CASSPGTVNTGELFF.

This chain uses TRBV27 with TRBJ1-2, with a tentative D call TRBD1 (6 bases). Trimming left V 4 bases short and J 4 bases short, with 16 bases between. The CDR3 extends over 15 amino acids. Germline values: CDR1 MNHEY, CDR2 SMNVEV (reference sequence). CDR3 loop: CASSWGGGGAYGYTF. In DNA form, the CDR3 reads TGTGCCAGCAGTTGGGGGGGCGGGGGCGCCTATGGCTACACCTTC.

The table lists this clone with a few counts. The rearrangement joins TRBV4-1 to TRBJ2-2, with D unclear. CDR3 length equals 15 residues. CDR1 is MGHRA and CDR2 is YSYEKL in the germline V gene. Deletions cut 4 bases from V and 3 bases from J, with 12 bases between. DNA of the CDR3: TGCGCCAGCAGCCCGCGAGAGGCCGACACCGGGGAGCTGTTTTTT. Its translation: CASSPREADTGELFF.

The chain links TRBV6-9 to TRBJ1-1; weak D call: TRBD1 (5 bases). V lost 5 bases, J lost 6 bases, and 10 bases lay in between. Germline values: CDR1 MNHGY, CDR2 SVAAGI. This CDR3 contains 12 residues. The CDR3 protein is CASSADSAEAFF. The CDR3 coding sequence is TGTGCCAGCAGTGCTGACAGCGCTGAAGCTTTCTTT.

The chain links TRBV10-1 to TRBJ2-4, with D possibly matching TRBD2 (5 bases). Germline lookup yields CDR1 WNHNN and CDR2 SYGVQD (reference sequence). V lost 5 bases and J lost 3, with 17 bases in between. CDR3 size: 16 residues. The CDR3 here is CASSPQSGLVKNIQYF. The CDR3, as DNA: TGCGCCAGCAGTCCTCAAAGCGGCTTAGTCAAAAACATTCAGTACTTC.

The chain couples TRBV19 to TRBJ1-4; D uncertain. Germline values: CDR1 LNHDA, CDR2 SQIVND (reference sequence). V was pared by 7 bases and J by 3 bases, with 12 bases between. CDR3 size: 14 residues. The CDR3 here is CASTPSGPNEKLFF. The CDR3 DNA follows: TGTGCCAGTACGCCGTCAGGCCCTAATGAAAAACTGTTTTTT.

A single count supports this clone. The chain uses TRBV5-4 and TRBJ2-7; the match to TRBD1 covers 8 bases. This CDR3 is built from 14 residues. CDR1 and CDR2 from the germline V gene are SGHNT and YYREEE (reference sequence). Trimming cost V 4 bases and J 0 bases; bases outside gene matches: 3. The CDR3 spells CASSQGQDSYEQYF. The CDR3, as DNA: TGTGCCAGCAGCCAGGGACAGGACTCCTACGAGCAGTACTTC.

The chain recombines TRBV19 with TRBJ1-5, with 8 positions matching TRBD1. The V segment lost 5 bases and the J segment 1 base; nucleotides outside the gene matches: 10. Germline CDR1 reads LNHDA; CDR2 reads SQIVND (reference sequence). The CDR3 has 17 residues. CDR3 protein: CASSSGQAGVSNQPQHF. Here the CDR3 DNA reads TGTGCCAGTAGTTCGGGACAGGCGGGAGTGAGCAATCAGCCCCAGCATTTT.

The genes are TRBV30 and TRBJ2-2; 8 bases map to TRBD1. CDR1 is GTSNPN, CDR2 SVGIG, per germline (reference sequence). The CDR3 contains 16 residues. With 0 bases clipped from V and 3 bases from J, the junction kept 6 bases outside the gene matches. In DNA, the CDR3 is TGTGCCTGGAGTGTTCCAGGGACAGGTGACACCGGGGAGCTGTTTTTT. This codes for CAWSVPGTGDTGELFF.

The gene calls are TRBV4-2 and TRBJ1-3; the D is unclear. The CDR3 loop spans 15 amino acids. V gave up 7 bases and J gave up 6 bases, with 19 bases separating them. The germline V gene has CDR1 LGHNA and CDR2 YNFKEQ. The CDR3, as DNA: TGTGCCAGCACCCCGGAGGCCGATCAGGAAAACACCATATATTTT. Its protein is CASTPEADQENTIYF.

The CDR3 region has the DNA TGTGCCAGCAGCTTAGCGGGGCAGGGAATCGAGCAGTTCTTC. This translates into CASSLAGQGIEQFF. The J gene is TRBJ2-1, the V gene TRBV7-9; possible D gene TRBD1, 5 bases. Germline V CDR1 and CDR2: SEHNR, FQNEAQ (reference sequence). Trimming removed 0 bases at V and 10 bases at J, with 13 bases between. This CDR3 is built from 14 residues.

The CDR3 loop is CAISEDRNEKLFF. The DNA of the CDR3 is TGTGCCATCAGTGAGGACAGAAATGAAAAACTGTTTTTT. V usage is TRBV10-3 and J usage is TRBJ1-4; TRBD1 might be the D (5 bases). CDR3 size: 13 residues. CDR1 is ENHRY, CDR2 SYGVKD, per germline. With 2 bases removed from V and 5 bases from J, the gap between germline ends came to 6 bases.

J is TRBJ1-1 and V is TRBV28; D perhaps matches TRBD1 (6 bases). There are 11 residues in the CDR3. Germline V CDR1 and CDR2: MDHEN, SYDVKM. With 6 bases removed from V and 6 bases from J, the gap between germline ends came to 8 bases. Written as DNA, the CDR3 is TGTGCCAGCAGCCGACAGGCTGAAGCTTTCTTT. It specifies CASSRQAEAFF.

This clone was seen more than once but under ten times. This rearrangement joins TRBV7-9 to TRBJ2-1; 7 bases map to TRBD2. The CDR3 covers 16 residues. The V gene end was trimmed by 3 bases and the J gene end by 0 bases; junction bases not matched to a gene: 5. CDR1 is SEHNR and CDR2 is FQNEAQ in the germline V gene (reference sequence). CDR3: CASSFASGPSYNEQFF. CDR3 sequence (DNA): TGTGCCAGCAGCTTCGCTAGCGGTCCCTCCTACAATGAGCAGTTCTTC.

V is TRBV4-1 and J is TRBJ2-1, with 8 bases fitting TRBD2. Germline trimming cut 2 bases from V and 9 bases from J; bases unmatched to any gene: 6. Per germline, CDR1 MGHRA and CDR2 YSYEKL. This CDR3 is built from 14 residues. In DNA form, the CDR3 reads TGCGCCAGCAGCCAACCGGGACTAGTATTTGAGCAGTTCTTC. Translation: CASSQPGLVFEQFF.